A single sample gave rise to the 10 T cell receptor beta chains below, sequenced in a study of T cell responses to AZD1222 COVID-19 vaccine. Clones were sequenced by immunoSEQ multiplex PCR, and TCRdb holds only the in-frame ones, with some missing. The profile shows about 110,000 clones, roughly 88% of them singletons. The sample consisted of peripheral blood, taken 28 days after the second AZD1222 dose. These receptors were obtained from an adult who received the AZD1222 COVID-19 vaccine.

V is TRBV24-1 and J is TRBJ1-3; 7 bases fit TRBD1. V lost 0 bases to trimming and J lost 0 bases; unmatched junction nucleotides: 13. CDR1 is KGHDR, CDR2 SFDVKD, per germline. The CDR3 spans 20 residues. CDR3 sequence (DNA): TGTGCCACCAGTGATTTGCTTGTCAGACAGGGTCTCATCTCTGGAAACACCATATATTTT. Protein: CATSDLLVRQGLISGNTIYF.

V usage is TRBV6-5 and J usage is TRBJ2-4; a possible D gene is TRBD2 (6 bases). The CDR3 has 13 residues. Germline V lookup: CDR1 MNHEY, CDR2 SVGAGI. V was pared by 8 bases and J by 0 bases, with 8 bases between. The CDR3 reads CASRGLAKNIQYF. CDR3 bases: TGTGCCAGCCGGGGACTAGCCAAAAACATTCAGTACTTC.

The CDR3 is CASSYSFLDAGNTIYF. The CDR3 bases are TGTGCCAGCAGTTACTCTTTCCTGGATGCTGGAAACACCATATATTTT. V and J are TRBV6-5 and TRBJ1-3, with no clear D. V dropped 0 bases and J dropped 2 bases, with 11 bases sitting between them. The CDR3 is 16 amino acids. Per the germline V gene, CDR1 is MNHEY and CDR2 is SVGAGI.

The chain uses TRBV6-2 or TRBV6-3 and TRBJ2-7, with a weak D call TRBD2 (7 bases). The V end lost 2 bases, the J end lost 4 bases, and 12 bases lay between the germline ends. CDR1 and CDR2 from the germline V gene are MNHEY and SVGEGT. CDR3 length equals 14 residues. The CDR3 DNA reads as TGTGCCAGCAGTTACGGCGGGGGCATGTACGAGCAGTACTTC. It specifies CASSYGGGMYEQYF.

The count of this clone is one. The chain couples TRBV2 to TRBJ1-3; D is undetermined. This CDR3 contains 13 residues. CDR1 and CDR2 from the germline V gene are SNHLY and FYNNEI. V was trimmed by 7 bases and J by 2 bases, leaving 9 bases between them. The CDR3: CASTDLPGNTIYF. The CDR3 DNA reads as TGTGCCAGCACGGACCTACCTGGAAACACCATATATTTT.

The chain uses TRBV4-1 and TRBJ1-1; 8 nucleotides agree with TRBD1. Trimming cost V 4 bases and J 4 bases; bases outside gene matches: 8. This CDR3 spans 15 amino acids. Germline values: CDR1 MGHRA, CDR2 YSYEKL. Here the CDR3 DNA reads TGCGCCAGCAGCCCGGGGCAGGGGGCTGGCACTGAAGCTTTCTTT. Residues: CASSPGQGAGTEAFF.

The genes are TRBV30 and TRBJ1-5; 9 bases line up with TRBD1. CDR3 size: 14 residues. The V and J ends lost 3 bases and 4 bases, in that order; junction bases with no gene match: 4. CDR1 and CDR2 from the germline V gene are GTSNPN and SVGIG (reference sequence). The CDR3 nucleotides read TGTGCCTGGAGCGAAGACAGGGGGAATCAGCCCCAGCATTTT. Its translation is CAWSEDRGNQPQHF. Full variable domain (missing parts from reference TRBV30 and TRBJ1-5): SQTIHQWPATLVQPVGSPLSLECTVEGTSNPNLYWYRQAAGRGLQLLFYSVGIGQISSEVPQNLSASRPQDRQFILSSKKLLLSDSGFYLCAWSEDRGNQPQHFGDGTRLSIL.

This clone was detected only a few times. The J gene is TRBJ2-4, the V gene TRBV7-3; 14 bases align to TRBD2. Losses at the gene ends were 3 bases for V and 0 bases for J; bases not matched to a gene: 7. From germline, CDR1 is SGHTA and CDR2 FQGTGA. CDR3 size: 19 residues. CDR3 in DNA: TGTGCCAGCAGCTTCTGGGGGACTAGCGGGGGCGGAGCCAAAAACATTCAGTACTTC. Translating gives CASSFWGTSGGGAKNIQYF.

This clone was detected once. The V gene is TRBV19, the J gene TRBJ2-7, with D possibly matching TRBD1 (6 bases). Germline V gene data show CDR1 as LNHDA and CDR2 as SQIVND (reference sequence). This CDR3 spans 16 amino acids. V was shortened by 1 base and J by 3 bases, with 16 bases between the two germline ends. The CDR3 DNA sequence: TGTGCCAGTAGTATAGGGGCAGGACAGCAATACTACGAGCAGTACTTC. Residues: CASSIGAGQQYYEQYF.

To note about this clone: This CDR3 is also generated by other DNA sequences in the sample. The chain recombines TRBV9 with TRBJ1-3, with D possibly being TRBD1 (5 bases). The CDR3 has 15 residues. The V end was cut by 0 bases, the J end by 0 bases, with 7 bases between. The germline gives CDR1 SGDLS, CDR2 YYNGEE. DNA of the CDR3: TGTGCCAGCAGCGTAGGGGGGTCCTCTGGAAACACCATATATTTT. The encoded protein is CASSVGGSSGNTIYF.